This T cell receptor (beta chain) emerged from a study of T-cell reconstitution after alpha-beta-depleted transplantation in children. Study-wide findings and caveats: Recipient T cells and thymic progenitors that survived gave rise to the high TCRbeta diversity observed at day 60 in some patients.

The authors prepared the TCRbeta library with unique molecular identifiers. Each CDR3 protein is one row after TCRdb ran MiXCR on the PCR reads. This table holds approximately 190,000 distinct CDR3 sequences, roughly 6% found once. This clonotype was found many times. Its specificity is not known. The germline V gene has CDR1 SGHTA and CDR2 FQGNSA. The V segment lost 4 bases and the J segment 2 bases; nucleotides outside the gene matches: 11. CDR3 length equals 19 residues. The genes are TRBV7-2 and TRBJ2-1, with TRBD2 matching over 13 bases. Sequences were derived from PBMCs, sampled before TCRalphabeta/CD19-depleted stem cell transplant. The receptor's source is a girl younger than two with combined immunodeficiency, due to receive a stem cell transplant. CDR3 in DNA: TGTGCCAGCAGCTCCTTGGGACTAGCGGGGCTCGATCCCTACAATGAGCAGTTCTTC. Protein sequence: CASSSLGLAGLDPYNEQFF.